This entry is about one T cell receptor (beta chain). Its antigen remains unidentified. The sample belongs to a study of post-analysis software for immune sequencing data. General observations from the study: The study found TRBV5-6, TRBV5-1 and TRBV20-1 among roughly 5 TRBV segments more frequent in patients than controls.

TCR beta libraries were prepared from cDNA with unique molecular identifiers. TCRdb re-called the PCR reads through MiXCR, storing one row per CDR3 protein. Among about 380,000 distinct CDR3 sequences, around a third were seen once, and the ten largest hold about an eighth. The germline CDR1 and CDR2 sequences are ENHRY and SYGVKD. Germline trimming cut 0 bases from V and 13 bases from J; bases unmatched to any gene: 5. The CDR3 loop spans 14 amino acids. The sequenced sample was blood. The sequence came from a girl aged 10-17 years with multiple sclerosis. The rearrangement links TRBV10-3 to TRBJ2-1; TRBD2 aligns across 11 bases. The CDR3 is CAISESPSGGRQFF. CDR3 coding DNA: TGTGCCATCAGTGAGTCCCCTAGCGGGGGGAGACAGTTCTTC.